A selection of T cell receptor beta chains follows, all from one sample in a study of control samples from healthy donors and cancer patients. The method was immunoSEQ multiplex PCR; TCRdb's version includes in-frame clones alone and lacks a portion of them. The sample holds about 130,000 clones, approximately 90% seen once. Sequenced sample: blood. These receptors all stem from a man aged 18-30 years in good health. CDR3s include the opening cysteine and the closing phenylalanine or tryptophan. The size field is filled for only some rows; it gives once, few, many or a size class.

size	J	V	length	CDR3
few	TRBJ1-2	TRBV18	13	CASSSGASYGYTF
.	TRBJ2-5	TRBV11-2	15	CASSLALLKTETQYF
.	TRBJ1-5	TRBV2	15	CASSIRTVSNQPQHF
.	TRBJ1-2	TRBV5-4	15	CASSLGQTLFYGYTF
.	TRBJ1-4	TRBV5-1	17	CASSLAPVAATNEKLFF
.	TRBJ2-4	TRBV7-9	16	CASSLALGEVKNIQYF
.	TRBJ1-6	TRBV30	14	CAWTGTHTNSPLHF
.	TRBJ1-2	TRBV7-9	16	CASSTRRTGGNYGYTF
.	TRBJ2-7	TRBV4-1	13	CASSKTGAYEQYF
.	TRBJ2-7	TRBV5-1	13	CASSEDSTYEQYF
.	TRBJ2-1	TRBV6-5	13	CASSYSFYNEQFF
.	TRBJ2-1	TRBV6-5	14	CASKPLGRDNEQFF
.	TRBJ1-2	TRBV10-3	12	CAIREGNYGYTF
.	TRBJ1-2	TRBV7-9	13	CASSLALAGGYTF
.	TRBJ2-7	TRBV2	17	CASSEALIRELAREQYF
.	TRBJ2-3	TRBV7-2	15	CASSLELAGADTQYF
.	TRBJ1-5	TRBV6-6	14	CASSYAGGNQPQHF
.	TRBJ2-7	TRBV7-2	13	CASSPQGGWEQYF
.	TRBJ1-2	TRBV18	15	CASSRARGANYGYTF
.	TRBJ2-7	TRBV3-1/TRBV3-2	17	CASSRTSLRGGSYEQYF
.	TRBJ1-1	TRBV4-2	13	CASSGQVNTEAFF
.	TRBJ1-1	TRBV4-1	15	CASSQDIRANTEAFF
.	TRBJ1-1	TRBV5-1	15	CASSCGGQGNTEAFF
.	TRBJ1-2	TRBV4-2	17	CASSQDSRTGWAGGYTF
.	TRBJ1-3	TRBV5-6	15	CASSWTGVPGNTIYF
.	TRBJ1-2	TRBV30	14	CAWLDLNSAYGYTF
.	TRBJ1-3	TRBV11-2	15	CASSSRTGGVDTIYF
.	TRBJ1-2	TRBV27	15	CASSLSVGGNYGYTF
once	TRBJ2-1	TRBV3-1/TRBV3-2	14	CASSQGSAINEQFF
.	TRBJ2-3	TRBV10-1	17	CASSESLGGSSTDTQYF
.	TRBJ1-3	TRBV21-1	20	CASSFRQGAFGLHSGNTIYF
medium-sized	TRBJ1-1	TRBV7-3	14	CASPLDLWNTEAFF
.	TRBJ1-1	TRBV10-1	13	CATRGQANTEAFF
.	TRBJ2-5	TRBV7-3	14	CASSSGLAEETQYF
once	TRBJ2-3	TRBV5-1	17	CASSLTLLGWGGDTQYF
once	TRBJ1-2	TRBV9	15	CASSVGAGVSYGYTF
few	TRBJ2-7	TRBV3-1/TRBV3-2	16	CASSQDYRPSSYEQYF
.	TRBJ1-1	TRBV19	13	CASKGGGYTEAFF
.	TRBJ1-1	TRBV18	13	CASSPDSNTEAFF
.	TRBJ2-7	TRBV5-1	13	CASSLEPYYEQYF
.	TRBJ1-2	TRBV25-1	13	CASSLTGNGGYTF
.	TRBJ2-5	TRBV20-1	16	CSASSSSGGAWETQYF
.	TRBJ1-1	TRBV27	13	CASRGTVDTEAFF
.	TRBJ1-1	TRBV27	13	CASRKQGDTEAFF
.	TRBJ2-7	TRBV30	12	CAWTGGSDEQYF
.	TRBJ2-5	TRBV11-2	14	CASSVQGLGETQYF
.	TRBJ2-7	TRBV9	15	CASSPSAGGTYEQYF
.	TRBJ2-5	TRBV4-1	14	CASSYRAGEETQYF
once	TRBJ1-1	TRBV4-1	15	CASSREQGGGTEAFF
.	TRBJ2-5	TRBV19	16	CASRLTGGRSQETQYF
.	TRBJ2-2	TRBV5-1	12	CASSLDFGELFF
.	TRBJ2-6	TRBV10-3	16	CAISATSYSGANVLTF
.	TRBJ2-7	TRBV12-3/TRBV12-4	12	CASSRDFYEQYF
.	TRBJ1-2	TRBV7-2	12	CASGVQGAGYTF
.	TRBJ2-1	TRBV2	12	CASILKDNEQFF